The 8 T cell receptor beta chains reported below all come from one sample, sequenced in a study of T-cell reconstitution after alpha-beta-depleted transplantation in children. It was with unique molecular identifiers that the TCRbeta library was prepared. TCRdb reprocessed the PCR reads via MiXCR and lists one record per CDR3 protein. The sample consists of roughly 220,000 distinct CDR3 sequences, roughly 8.3% of them appearing once. Sequencing was performed on PBMCs, mostly from graft donor cells, taken 360 days after TCRalphabeta/CD19-depleted stem cell transplant. The receptors shown here come from a male patient aged 2 to 9 who had a stem cell transplant for acute myeloid leukemia, so the T cells may come from the graft donor.

This clonotype was seen more than once but under ten times. The chain recombines TRBV20-1 with TRBJ2-3; no clear D. V was pared by 6 bases and J by 0 bases, with 10 bases between. The CDR3 is 13 amino acids. Germline-derived CDR1 and CDR2 are DFQATT and SNEGSKA (reference sequence). This CDR3 is CSAPGLSTDTQYF. In DNA form, the CDR3 reads TGCAGTGCCCCGGGCCTTAGCACAGATACGCAGTATTTT.

V usage is TRBV4-1 and J usage is TRBJ2-5; 7 bases map to TRBD2. The germline V gene has CDR1 MGHRA and CDR2 YSYEKL. Unmatched junction bases numbered 5, after V lost 0 bases and J lost 4 bases. The CDR3 has 15 residues. In DNA form, the CDR3 reads TGCGCCAGCAGCCAAGAAGCTAGCGGAGGAGAGACCCAGTACTTC. This gives the protein CASSQEASGGETQYF.

This clonotype was counted a few times. V and J are TRBV20-1 and TRBJ1-5; maybe TRBD1 (5 bases). Germline assignment: CDR1 DFQATT and CDR2 SNEGSKA (reference sequence). Trimming removed 6 bases from V and 0 bases from J, with 6 bases in between. The CDR3 length is 12 residues. CDR3 residues: CSATDSNQPQHF. The CDR3 DNA reads as TGCAGTGCGACAGATAGCAATCAGCCCCAGCATTTT.

This clonotype was picked up a small number of times. V and J are TRBV12-3 or TRBV12-4 and TRBJ2-3; 7 bases align to TRBD2. V lost 6 bases to trimming and J lost 3 bases; unmatched junction nucleotides: 9. The CDR3 is 15 residues long. CDR3 DNA: TGTGCCAGCAGCCCCCTTGGGGGGGTAACAGATACGCAGTATTTT. Translated, it gives CASSPLGGVTDTQYF.

This clonotype was seen at least ten times. This rearrangement joins TRBV5-1 to TRBJ2-1; D is ambiguous. Germline-derived CDR1 and CDR2 are SGHRS and YFSETQ. The CDR3 sequence is 14 residues long. V was pared by 2 bases and J by 4 bases, with 10 bases between. CDR3 sequence: CASSLEDRYNEQFF. The CDR3 region has the DNA TGCGCCAGCAGCTTAGAGGATCGGTACAATGAGCAGTTCTTC.

There are a few counts of this clonotype. The chain couples TRBV7-2 to TRBJ2-5, with 9 bases lining up with TRBD2. The length of the CDR3 is 14 residues. V lost 2 bases, J lost 4 bases, and 2 bases stayed unmatched. Germline V gene sequence: CDR1 SGHTA, CDR2 FQGNSA. For the CDR3, the DNA is TGTGCCAGCAGCTTACAACTAGCGGGAGAGACCCAGTACTTC. Translation gives CASSLQLAGETQYF.

The chain couples TRBV7-9 to TRBJ2-5; maybe TRBD2 (5 bases). Trimming cost V 2 bases and J 3 bases, with 13 bases left between them. The CDR3 covers 15 residues. Germline assignment: CDR1 SEHNR and CDR2 FQNEAQ (reference sequence). In DNA form, the CDR3 reads TGTGCCAGCAGCTTAAAGATTAGCGCAGAAGAGACCCAGTACTTC. Translating it yields CASSLKISAEETQYF.

This clonotype occurred many times. The rearrangement links TRBV12-5 to TRBJ1-2; D remains ambiguous. This CDR3 contains 11 residues. V was trimmed by 3 bases and J by 6 bases, leaving 5 bases between them. Germline CDR1 and CDR2: LGHNT and FRNRAP. The CDR3 DNA sequence: TGTGCTAGTGGTTTTGGGGATGGCTACACCTTC. It yields the protein CASGFGDGYTF.